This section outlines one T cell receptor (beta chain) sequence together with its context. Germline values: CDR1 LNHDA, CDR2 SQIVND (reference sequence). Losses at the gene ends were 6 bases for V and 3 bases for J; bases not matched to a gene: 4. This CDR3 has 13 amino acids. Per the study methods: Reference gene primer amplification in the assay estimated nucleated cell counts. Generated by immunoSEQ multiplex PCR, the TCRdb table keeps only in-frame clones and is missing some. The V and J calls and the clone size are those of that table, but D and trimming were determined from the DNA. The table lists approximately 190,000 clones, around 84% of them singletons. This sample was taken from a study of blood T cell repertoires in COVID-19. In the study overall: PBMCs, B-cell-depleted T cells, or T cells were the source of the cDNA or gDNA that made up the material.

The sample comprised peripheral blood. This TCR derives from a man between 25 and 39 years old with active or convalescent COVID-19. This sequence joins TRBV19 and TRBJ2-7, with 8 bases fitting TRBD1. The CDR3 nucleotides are TGTGCCAGTAGCCGGGACAGGAGCTACGAGCAGTACTTC. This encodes CASSRDRSYEQYF.